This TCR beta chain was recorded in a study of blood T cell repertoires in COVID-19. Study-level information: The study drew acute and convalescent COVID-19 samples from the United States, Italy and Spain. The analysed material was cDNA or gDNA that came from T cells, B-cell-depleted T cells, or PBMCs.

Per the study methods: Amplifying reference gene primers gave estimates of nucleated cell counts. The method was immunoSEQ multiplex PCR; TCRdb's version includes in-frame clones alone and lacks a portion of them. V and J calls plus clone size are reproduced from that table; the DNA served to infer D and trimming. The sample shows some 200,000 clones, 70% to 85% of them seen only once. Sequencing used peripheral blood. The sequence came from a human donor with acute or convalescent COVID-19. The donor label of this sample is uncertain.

CDR3 sequence: CASSATRGLNNEQFF. In DNA form, the CDR3 reads TGTGCCAGCAGTGCTACTAGAGGGCTTAACAATGAGCAGTTCTTC. The chain employs TRBV6-2 or TRBV6-3 and TRBJ2-1; TRBD2 might be the D (5 bases). Germline V gene lookup returns CDR1 MNHEY and CDR2 SVGEGT. Trimming removed 5 bases at V and 5 bases at J, with 16 bases between. CDR3 size: 15 residues.